Reported below is one TCR beta chain. This entry belongs to a study of blood T cell repertoires in COVID-19. Assay used: immunoSEQ multiplex PCR; TCRdb lists only in-frame clones, some missing. The sample has 250,000 to 350,000 clones; approximately 85% are singletons. The CDR3 loop spans 13 amino acids. The V end was cut by 4 bases, the J end by 3 bases, with 10 bases between. The germline V gene encodes CDR1 SGHNT and CDR2 YYREEE (reference sequence). This chain uses TRBV5-4 with TRBJ1-1; unclear D gene. Specimen: PBMCs or T cells enriched from blood (not recorded which). The receptor was isolated from a woman aged 25 to 39 who had recovered from COVID-19. The CDR3 nucleotides read TGTGCCAGCAGCCGCGGCGTCGACACTGAAGCTTTCTTT. Translated: CASSRGVDTEAFF.